This TCR beta chain was found in a study of cytomegalovirus exposure and HLA in healthy donors. Overall study context: Researchers found that roughly 80% of over 350 genotyped donors fell within the Caucasian-associated ancestry cluster.

There are 15 residues in the CDR3. CDR1 is SGDLS, CDR2 YYNGEE, per germline. V was shortened by 3 bases and J by 1 base, with 13 bases between the two germline ends. Both 60 Vbeta primers and 13 Jbeta primers went into the PCR. TCRdb keeps only in-frame clones here, not all; method: immunoSEQ multiplex PCR. The specimen's table records 45,000 or so clones. What was sequenced was PBMCs. This chain uses TRBV9 with TRBJ1-1; tentative D call: TRBD1 (6 bases). The TCR was taken from a male donor in good health and CMV-seronegative. CDR3 in amino acids: CASSGEGVRNTEAFF. CDR3 nucleotide sequence: TGTGCCAGCAGCGGGGAGGGGGTAAGGAACACTGAAGCTTTCTTT. The complete variable domain, with remaining parts taken from reference TRBV9 and TRBJ1-1, reads DSGVTQTPKHLITATGQRVTLRCSPRSGDLSVYWYQQSLDQGLQFLIQYYNGEERAKGNILERFSAQQFPDLHSELNLSSLELGDSALYFCASSGEGVRNTEAFFGQGTRLTVV.